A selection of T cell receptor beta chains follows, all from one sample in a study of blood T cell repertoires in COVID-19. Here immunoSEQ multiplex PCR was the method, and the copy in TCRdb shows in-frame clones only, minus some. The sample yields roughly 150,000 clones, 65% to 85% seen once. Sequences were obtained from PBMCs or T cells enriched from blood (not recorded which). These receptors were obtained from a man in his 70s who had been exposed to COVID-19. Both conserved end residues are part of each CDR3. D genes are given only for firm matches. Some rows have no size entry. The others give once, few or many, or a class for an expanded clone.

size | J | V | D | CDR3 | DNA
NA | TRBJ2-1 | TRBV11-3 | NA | CASSLNRLVTGNEQFF | TGTGCCAGCAGCTTGAATAGACTAGTTACAGGCAATGAGCAGTTCTTC
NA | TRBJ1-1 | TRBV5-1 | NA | CASSRPDRGTEAFF | TGCGCCAGCAGCCGACCCGACAGAGGCACTGAAGCTTTCTTT
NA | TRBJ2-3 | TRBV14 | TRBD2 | CASSPDPPTSGHTDTQYF | TGTGCCAGCAGCCCCGACCCACCGACTAGCGGACACACAGATACGCAGTATTTT
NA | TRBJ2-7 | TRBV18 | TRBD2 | CASSPSGGGIYEQYF | TGTGCCAGCTCACCTTCAGGCGGGGGGATCTACGAGCAGTACTTC
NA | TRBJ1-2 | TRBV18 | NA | CASSPPSTGAYGYTF | TGTGCCAGCTCACCACCGTCTACGGGAGCGTATGGCTACACCTTC
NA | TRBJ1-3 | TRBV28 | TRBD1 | CASGLQGVYSGNTIYF | TGTGCCAGCGGATTGCAGGGGGTTTACTCTGGAAACACCATATATTTT
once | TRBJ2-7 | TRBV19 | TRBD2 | CASSPSGGYEQYF | TGTGCCAGTAGTCCATCCGGGGGGTACGAGCAGTACTTC
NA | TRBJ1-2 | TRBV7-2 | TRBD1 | CASSLLQGDGYTF | TGTGCCAGCAGCTTACTGCAGGGGGATGGCTACACCTTC
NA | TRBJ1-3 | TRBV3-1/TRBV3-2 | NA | CASSDNWALISGNTIYF | TGTGCCAGCAGCGACAATTGGGCGCTCATCTCTGGAAACACCATATATTTT
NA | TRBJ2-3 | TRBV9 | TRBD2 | CASSVAGGRPDTQYF | TGTGCCAGCAGCGTAGCGGGAGGGCGTCCAGATACGCAGTATTTT
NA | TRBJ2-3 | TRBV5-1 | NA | CASSRALGTDTQYF | TGCGCCAGCAGTCGAGCTCTAGGCACAGATACGCAGTATTTT
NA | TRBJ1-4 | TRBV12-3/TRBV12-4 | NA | CASSLSGNEKLFF | TGTGCCAGCAGTTTATCGGGGAATGAAAAACTGTTTTTT
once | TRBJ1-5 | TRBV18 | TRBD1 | CASSTDRAQPQHF | TGTGCCAGCTCAACGGACAGGGCTCAGCCCCAGCATTTT
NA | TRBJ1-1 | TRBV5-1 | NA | CASIPTPELNTEAFF | TGCGCCAGCATCCCTACTCCCGAACTGAACACTGAAGCTTTCTTT
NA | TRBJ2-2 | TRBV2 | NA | CASIQAPNTGELFF | TGTGCCAGCATACAGGCCCCGAACACCGGGGAGCTGTTTTTT
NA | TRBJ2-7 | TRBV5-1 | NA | CASSGGTAPVPYEQYF | TGCGCCAGCAGCGGGGGGACAGCCCCCGTCCCCTACGAGCAGTACTTC
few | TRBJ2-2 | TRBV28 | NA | CASRAGGNTGELFF | TGTGCCAGCAGAGCGGGCGGGAACACCGGGGAGCTGTTTTTT
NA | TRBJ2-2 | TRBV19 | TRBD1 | CASRTGGRLDTGELFF | TGTGCCAGCCGGACAGGGGGCAGGTTGGACACCGGGGAGCTGTTTTTT
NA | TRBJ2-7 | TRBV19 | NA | CASSGGALPSYEQYF | TGTGCCAGTAGTGGAGGAGCTTTACCTTCCTACGAGCAGTACTTC
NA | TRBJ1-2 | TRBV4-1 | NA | CASSQDGRVYGYTF | TGCGCCAGCAGCCAAGACGGCAGGGTCTATGGCTACACCTTC
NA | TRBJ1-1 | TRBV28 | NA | CASSPSFGEAFF | TGTGCCAGCAGCCCATCCTTCGGTGAAGCTTTCTTT
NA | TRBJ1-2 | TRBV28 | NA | CASRSGQFNYGYTF | TGTGCCAGCAGATCAGGACAGTTTAACTATGGCTACACCTTC